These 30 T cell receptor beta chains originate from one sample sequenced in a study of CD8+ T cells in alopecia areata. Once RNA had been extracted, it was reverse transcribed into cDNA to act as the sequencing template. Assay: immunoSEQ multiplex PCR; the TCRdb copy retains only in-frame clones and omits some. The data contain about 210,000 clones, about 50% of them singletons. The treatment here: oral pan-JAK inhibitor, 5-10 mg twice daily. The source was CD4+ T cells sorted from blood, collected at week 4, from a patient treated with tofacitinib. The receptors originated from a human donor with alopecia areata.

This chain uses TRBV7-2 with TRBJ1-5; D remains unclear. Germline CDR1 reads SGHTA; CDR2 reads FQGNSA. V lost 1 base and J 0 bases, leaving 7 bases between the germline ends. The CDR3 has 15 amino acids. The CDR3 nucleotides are TGTGCCAGCAGCTTAGTAGGTGGTAGCAATCAGCCCCAGCATTTT. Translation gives CASSLVGGSNQPQHF. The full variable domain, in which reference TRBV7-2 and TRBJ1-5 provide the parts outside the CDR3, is GAGVSQSPSNKVTEKGKDVELRCDPISGHTALYWYRQSLGQGLEFLIYFQGNSAPDKSGLPSDRFSAERTGGSVSTLTIQRTQQEDSAVYLCASSLVGGSNQPQHFGDGTRLSIL.

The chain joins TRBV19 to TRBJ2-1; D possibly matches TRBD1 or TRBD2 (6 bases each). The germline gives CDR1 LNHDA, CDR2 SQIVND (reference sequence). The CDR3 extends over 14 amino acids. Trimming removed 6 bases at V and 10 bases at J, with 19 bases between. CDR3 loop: CASSAIASGAEQFF. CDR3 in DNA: TGTGCCAGTAGCGCGATAGCGTCGGGGGCCGAGCAGTTCTTC. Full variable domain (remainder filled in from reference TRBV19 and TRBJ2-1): DGGITQSPKYLFRKEGQNVTLSCEQNLNHDAMYWYRQDPGQGLRLIYYSQIVNDFQKGDIAEGYSVSREKKESFPLTVTSAQKNPTAFYLCASSAIASGAEQFFGPGTRLTVL.

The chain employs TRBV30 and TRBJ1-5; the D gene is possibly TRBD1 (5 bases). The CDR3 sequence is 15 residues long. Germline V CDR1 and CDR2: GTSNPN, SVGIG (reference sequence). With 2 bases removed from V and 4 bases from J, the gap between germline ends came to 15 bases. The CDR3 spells CAWSNRGSVNQPQHF. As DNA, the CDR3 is TGTGCCTGGAGTAATAGGGGCTCGGTAAATCAGCCCCAGCATTTT. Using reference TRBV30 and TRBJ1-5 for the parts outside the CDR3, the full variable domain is SQTIHQWPATLVQPVGSPLSLECTVEGTSNPNLYWYRQAAGRGLQLLFYSVGIGQISSEVPQNLSASRPQDRQFILSSKKLLLSDSGFYLCAWSNRGSVNQPQHFGDGTRLSIL.

The CDR3, as DNA: TGCGCCAGCAGTCAACCGACCTACGAGCAGTACTTC. It translates to CASSQPTYEQYF. V is TRBV23-1 and J is TRBJ2-7; unclear D gene. TRBV23-1 has ORF status, its function being uncertain. V lost 2 bases to trimming and J lost 2 bases, with 4 bases between them. The CDR3 has 12 residues.

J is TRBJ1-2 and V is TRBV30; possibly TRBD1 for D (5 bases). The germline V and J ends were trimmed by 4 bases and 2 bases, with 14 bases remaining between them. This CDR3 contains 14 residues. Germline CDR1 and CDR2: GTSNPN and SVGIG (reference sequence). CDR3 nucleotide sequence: TGTGCCTGGAACCACAGGACTGGGAACTATGGCTACACCTTC. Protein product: CAWNHRTGNYGYTF.

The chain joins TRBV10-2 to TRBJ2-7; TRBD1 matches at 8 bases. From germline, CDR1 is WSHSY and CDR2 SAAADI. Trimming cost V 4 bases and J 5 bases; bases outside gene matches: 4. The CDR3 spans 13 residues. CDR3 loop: CASSGDRLNEQYF. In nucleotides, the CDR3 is TGCGCCAGCAGTGGGGACAGGCTCAACGAGCAGTACTTC.

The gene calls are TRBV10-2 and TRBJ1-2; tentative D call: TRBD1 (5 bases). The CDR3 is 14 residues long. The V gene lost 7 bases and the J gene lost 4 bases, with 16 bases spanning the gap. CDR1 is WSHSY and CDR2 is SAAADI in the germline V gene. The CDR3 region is CASKPGPSPYGYTF. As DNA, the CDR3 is TGCGCCAGCAAACCGGGACCCTCACCCTATGGCTACACCTTC.

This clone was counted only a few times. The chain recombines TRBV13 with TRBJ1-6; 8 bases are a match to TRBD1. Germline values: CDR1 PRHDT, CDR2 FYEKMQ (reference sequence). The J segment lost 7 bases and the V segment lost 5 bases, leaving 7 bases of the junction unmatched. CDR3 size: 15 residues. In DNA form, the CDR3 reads TGTGCCAGCAGCCCCCAGGGGGCACGGAATTCACCCCTCCACTTT. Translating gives CASSPQGARNSPLHF.

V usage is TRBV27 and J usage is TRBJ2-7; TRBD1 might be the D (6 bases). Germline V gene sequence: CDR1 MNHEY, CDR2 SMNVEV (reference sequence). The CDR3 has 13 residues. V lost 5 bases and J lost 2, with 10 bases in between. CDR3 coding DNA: TGTGCCAGCAGTCGCCGGGACACCTACGAGCAGTACTTC. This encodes CASSRRDTYEQYF.

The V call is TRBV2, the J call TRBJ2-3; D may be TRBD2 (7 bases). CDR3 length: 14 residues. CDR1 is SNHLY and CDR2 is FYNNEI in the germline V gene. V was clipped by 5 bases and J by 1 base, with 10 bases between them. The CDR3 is CASSRRGRTDTQYF. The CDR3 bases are TGTGCCAGCAGTCGGCGGGGGCGCACAGATACGCAGTATTTT.

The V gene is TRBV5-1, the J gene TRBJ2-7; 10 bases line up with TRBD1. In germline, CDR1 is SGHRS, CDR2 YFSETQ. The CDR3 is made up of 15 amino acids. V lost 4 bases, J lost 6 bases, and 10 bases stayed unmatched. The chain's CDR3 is CASSGMTGGNTEQYF. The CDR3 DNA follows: TGCGCCAGCAGCGGTATGACAGGGGGCAATACCGAGCAGTACTTC.

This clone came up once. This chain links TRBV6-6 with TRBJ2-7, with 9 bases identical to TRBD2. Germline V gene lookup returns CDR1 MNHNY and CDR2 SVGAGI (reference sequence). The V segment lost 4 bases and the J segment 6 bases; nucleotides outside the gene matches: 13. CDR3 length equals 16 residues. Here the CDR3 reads CASSSKGTSLRSEQYF. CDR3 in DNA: TGTGCCAGCAGTTCTAAAGGGACTAGCCTTAGAAGCGAGCAGTACTTC.

This CDR3 is CAWNPGPNTEAFF. CDR3 sequence (DNA): TGTGCCTGGAACCCGGGACCGAACACTGAAGCTTTCTTT. V gene TRBV30 combines with J gene TRBJ1-1; D may be TRBD1 (5 bases). V was clipped by 4 bases and J by 1 base, with 10 bases between them. This CDR3 has 13 amino acids. The germline CDR1 and CDR2 sequences are GTSNPN and SVGIG (reference sequence).

The DNA of the CDR3 is TGTGCCAGCAGCCCGTATACTGGGACAGTTTCCTCGGGTGGCTACACCTTC. Translating it yields CASSPYTGTVSSGGYTF. The rearrangement uses TRBV7-8 and TRBJ1-2; 7 nucleotides align to TRBD1. Germline V lookup: CDR1 SGHVS, CDR2 FQNEAQ. V lost 5 bases, J lost 7 bases, and 19 bases stayed unmatched. This CDR3 is built from 17 residues.

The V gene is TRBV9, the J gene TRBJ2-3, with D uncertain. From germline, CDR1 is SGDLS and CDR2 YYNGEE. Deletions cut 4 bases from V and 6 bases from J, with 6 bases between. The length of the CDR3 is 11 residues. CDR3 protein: CASSPLDTQYF. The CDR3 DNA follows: TGTGCCAGCAGCCCCCTTGATACGCAGTATTTT.

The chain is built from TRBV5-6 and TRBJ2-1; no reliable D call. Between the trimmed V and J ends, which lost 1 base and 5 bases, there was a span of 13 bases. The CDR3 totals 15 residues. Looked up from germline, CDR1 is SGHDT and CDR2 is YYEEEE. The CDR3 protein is CASSLLAFGDNEQFF. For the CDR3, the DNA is TGTGCCAGCAGCTTGCTGGCGTTTGGGGACAATGAGCAGTTCTTC.

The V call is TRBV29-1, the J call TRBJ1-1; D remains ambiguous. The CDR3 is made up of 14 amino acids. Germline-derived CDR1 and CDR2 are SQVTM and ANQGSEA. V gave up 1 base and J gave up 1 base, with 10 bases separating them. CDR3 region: CSVEGLRENTEAFF. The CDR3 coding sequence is TGCAGCGTTGAAGGTTTGAGGGAGAACACTGAAGCTTTCTTT.

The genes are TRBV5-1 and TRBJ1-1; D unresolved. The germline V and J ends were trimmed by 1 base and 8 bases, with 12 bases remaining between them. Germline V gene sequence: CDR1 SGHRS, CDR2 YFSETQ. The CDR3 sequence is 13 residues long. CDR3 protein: CASSLLRQDEAFF. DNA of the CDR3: TGCGCCAGCAGCTTGTTACGCCAGGACGAAGCTTTCTTT.

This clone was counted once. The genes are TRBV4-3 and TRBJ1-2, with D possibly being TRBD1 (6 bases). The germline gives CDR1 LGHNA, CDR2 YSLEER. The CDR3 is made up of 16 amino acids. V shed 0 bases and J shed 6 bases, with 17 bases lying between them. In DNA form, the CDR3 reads TGCGCCAGCAGCCAAGATCATTTACAGGGTCGGCATGGCTACACCTTC. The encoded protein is CASSQDHLQGRHGYTF.

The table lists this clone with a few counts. CDR3 DNA: TGTGCCAGCAGCTTAGCTAGCGGGGGGAGGTACGAGCAGTACTTC. Its protein product is CASSLASGGRYEQYF. This chain joins TRBV7-2 and TRBJ2-7; 10 bases line up with TRBD2. The J segment lost 4 bases and the V segment lost 0 bases, leaving 3 bases of the junction unmatched. Germline V gives CDR1 SGHTA, CDR2 FQGNSA. The CDR3 loop spans 15 amino acids.

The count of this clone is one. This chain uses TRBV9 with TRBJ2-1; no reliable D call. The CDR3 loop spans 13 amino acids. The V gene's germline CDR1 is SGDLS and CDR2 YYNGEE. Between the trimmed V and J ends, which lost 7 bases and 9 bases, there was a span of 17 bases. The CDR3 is CASGPYAVAEQFF. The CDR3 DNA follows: TGTGCCAGCGGTCCGTACGCAGTAGCTGAGCAGTTCTTC.

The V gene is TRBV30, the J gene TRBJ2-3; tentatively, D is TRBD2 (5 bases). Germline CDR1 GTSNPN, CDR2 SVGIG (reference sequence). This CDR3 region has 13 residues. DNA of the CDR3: TGTGCTTCGGGGATTGAGAAAACAGATACGCAGTATTTT. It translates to CASGIEKTDTQYF.

DNA for the CDR3: TGTGCCAGCAGCTTAGATAGCGGGGGATCCTACGAGCAGTACTTC. This codes for CASSLDSGGSYEQYF. The gene calls are TRBV7-2 and TRBJ2-7, with 9 nucleotides matching TRBD2. Trimming removed 1 base from V and 1 base from J; junction bases left unmatched: 2. Per the germline V gene, CDR1 is SGHTA and CDR2 is FQGNSA. This CDR3 contains 15 residues.

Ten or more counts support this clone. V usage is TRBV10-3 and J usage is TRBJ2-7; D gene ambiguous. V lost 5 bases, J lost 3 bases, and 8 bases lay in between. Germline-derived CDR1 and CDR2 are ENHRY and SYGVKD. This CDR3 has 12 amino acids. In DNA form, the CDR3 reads TGTGCCATCAGTAGTACTAACTACGAGCAGTACTTC. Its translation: CAISSTNYEQYF.

CDR3 in amino acids: CASSGSRDRHTGELFF. In nucleotides, the CDR3 is TGTGCCAGCAGTGGGTCCCGGGACAGACACACCGGGGAGCTGTTTTTT. V usage is TRBV25-1 and J usage is TRBJ2-2, with 7 bases that match TRBD1. V was pared by 4 bases and J by 3 bases, with 8 bases of the junction left unmatched. Per the germline V gene, CDR1 is MGHDK and CDR2 is SYGVNS. The CDR3 has 16 amino acids.

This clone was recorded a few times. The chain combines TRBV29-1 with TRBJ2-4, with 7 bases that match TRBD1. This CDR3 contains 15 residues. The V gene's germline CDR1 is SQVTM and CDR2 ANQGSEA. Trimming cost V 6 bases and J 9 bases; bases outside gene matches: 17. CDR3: CSVSGDSRSSRIQYF. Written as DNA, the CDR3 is TGCAGCGTCTCCGGGGACAGCCGGAGCTCCCGCATTCAGTACTTC.

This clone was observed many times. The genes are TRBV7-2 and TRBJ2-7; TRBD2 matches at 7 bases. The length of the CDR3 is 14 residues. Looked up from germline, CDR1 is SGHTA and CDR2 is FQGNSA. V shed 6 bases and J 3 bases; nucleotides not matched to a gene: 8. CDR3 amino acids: CASRPGTTDYEQYF. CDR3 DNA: TGTGCCAGCAGACCGGGGACTACGGACTACGAGCAGTACTTC.

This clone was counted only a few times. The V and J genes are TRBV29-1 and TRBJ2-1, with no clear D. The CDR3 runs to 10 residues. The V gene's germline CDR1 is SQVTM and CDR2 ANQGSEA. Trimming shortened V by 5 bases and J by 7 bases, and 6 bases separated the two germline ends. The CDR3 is CSVRRNEQFF. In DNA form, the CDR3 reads TGCAGCGTTCGGCGAAATGAGCAGTTCTTC.

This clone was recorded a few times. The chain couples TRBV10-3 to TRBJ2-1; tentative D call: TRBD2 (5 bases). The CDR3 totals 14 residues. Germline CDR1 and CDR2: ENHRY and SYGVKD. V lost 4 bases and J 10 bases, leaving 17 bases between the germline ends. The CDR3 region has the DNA TGTGCCATCAGTGGAGGGCTGTCGGGCGGCGAGCAGTTCTTC. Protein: CAISGGLSGGEQFF.

The CDR3: CASRLRGANVLTF. The CDR3 DNA sequence: TGTGCCAGCAGGTTGAGGGGGGCCAACGTCCTGACTTTC. This chain links TRBV2 with TRBJ2-6, with D hard to call. In germline, CDR1 is SNHLY, CDR2 FYNNEI. The CDR3 extends over 13 amino acids. The germline V and J ends were trimmed by 6 bases and 4 bases, with 7 bases remaining between them.